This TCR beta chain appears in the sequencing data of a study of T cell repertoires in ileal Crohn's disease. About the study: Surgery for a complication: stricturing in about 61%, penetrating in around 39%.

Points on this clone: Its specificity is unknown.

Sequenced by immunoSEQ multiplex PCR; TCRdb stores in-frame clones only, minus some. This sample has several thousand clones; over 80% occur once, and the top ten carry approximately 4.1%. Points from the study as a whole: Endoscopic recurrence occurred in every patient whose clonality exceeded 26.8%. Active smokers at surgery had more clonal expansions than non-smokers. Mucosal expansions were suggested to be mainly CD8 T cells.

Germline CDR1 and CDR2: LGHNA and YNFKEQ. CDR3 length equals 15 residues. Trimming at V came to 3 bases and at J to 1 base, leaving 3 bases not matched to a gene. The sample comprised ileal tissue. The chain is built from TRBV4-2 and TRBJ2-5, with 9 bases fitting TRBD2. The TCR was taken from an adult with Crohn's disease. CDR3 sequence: CASSQSSGIQETQYF. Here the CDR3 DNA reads TGTGCCAGCAGCCAGTCTAGCGGGATCCAAGAGACCCAGTACTTC.